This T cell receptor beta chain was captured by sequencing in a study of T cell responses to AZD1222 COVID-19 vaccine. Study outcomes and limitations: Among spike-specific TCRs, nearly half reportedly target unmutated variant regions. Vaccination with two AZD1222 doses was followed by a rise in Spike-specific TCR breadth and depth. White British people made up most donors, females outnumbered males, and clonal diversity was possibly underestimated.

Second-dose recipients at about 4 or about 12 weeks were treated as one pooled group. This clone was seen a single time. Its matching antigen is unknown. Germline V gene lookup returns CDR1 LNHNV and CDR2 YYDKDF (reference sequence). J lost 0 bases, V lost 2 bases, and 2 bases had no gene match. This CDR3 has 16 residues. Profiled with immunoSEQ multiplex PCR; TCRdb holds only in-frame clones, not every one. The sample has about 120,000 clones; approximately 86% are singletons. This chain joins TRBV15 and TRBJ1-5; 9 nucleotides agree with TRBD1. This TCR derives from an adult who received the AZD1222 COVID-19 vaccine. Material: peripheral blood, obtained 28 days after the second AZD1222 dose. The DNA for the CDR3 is TGTGCCACCAGCAGAAGGACAGGGGTTAGCAATCAGCCCCAGCATTTT. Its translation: CATSRRTGVSNQPQHF.